This entry features one T cell receptor (beta chain) sequence. What it binds is not known. The repertoire was sequenced with immunoSEQ multiplex PCR; TCRdb's copy has only in-frame clones and lacks some. Here the sample spans more than 110,000 clones, around 93% being singletons. This entry comes from a study of T cell responses to AZD1222 COVID-19 vaccine. Study-level points and caveats: Targets within unmutated variant regions were reportedly found for nearly half of spike-specific TCRs.

The CDR3 loop spans 14 amino acids. V shed 1 base and J 6 bases; nucleotides not matched to a gene: 2. Looked up from germline, CDR1 is SGHRS and CDR2 is YFSETQ. The receptor comes from an adult who received the AZD1222 COVID-19 vaccine. The source was peripheral blood, collected 28 days after the second AZD1222 dose. The rearrangement joins TRBV5-1 to TRBJ1-5; 9 bases match TRBD1. CDR3 DNA: TGCGCCAGCAGCTTGACAGGGGGCGGTCAGCCCCAGCATTTT. Amino acids: CASSLTGGGQPQHF.